This T cell receptor beta chain was found in a study of T-cell reconstitution after alpha-beta-depleted transplantation in children. The CDR3 runs 15 residues. The V and J ends lost 3 bases and 3 bases respectively, with 14 bases between them. The library targeted TCRbeta and was prepared with unique molecular identifiers. TCRdb ran MiXCR on the PCR reads and lists one entry per CDR3 protein. The data contain hundreds of thousands of distinct CDR3 sequences, about an eighth of them singletons. On this clonotype: Its antigen is not known. A read error may be the cause here, since a much bigger clone is one base away.

Overall study results and limits: Fresh T-cell production supplied most of the T-cell counts and diversity seen one year after transplant. Surviving recipient T cells and intrathymic progenitors accounted for some patients' high TCRbeta diversity at day 60. Reportedly, only several hundred clones from non-depleted graft cells drove alpha-beta T-cell counts at about two months.

J is TRBJ2-5 and V is TRBV12-3 or TRBV12-4; D is unclear. The sample consisted of PBMCs, taken before TCRalphabeta/CD19-depleted stem cell transplant. The clonotype originates from a girl aged 2 to 9 with congenital amegakaryocytic thrombocytopenia, due to receive a stem cell transplant. The CDR3 protein is CASSFIAAEEETQYF. DNA of the CDR3: TGTGCCAGCAGTTTTATTGCGGCCGAGGAAGAGACCCAGTACTTC.